This T cell receptor (beta chain) stems from a study of hypomethylating agent response in myelodysplastic syndrome. TCRdb keeps only in-frame clones here, not all; method: immunoSEQ multiplex PCR. The sample yields roughly 5,400 clones, more than 70% seen once. In its sample, this clone was seen once. The source material was bone marrow, sampled before or after starting hypomethylating agent treatment for myelodysplastic syndrome (not recorded which). The clonotype was recovered from a human donor with myelodysplastic syndrome.

In nucleotides, the CDR3 is TGTGCCAGCAGCTTAGCGGACAAGAACACCGGGGAGCTGTTTTTT. It specifies CASSLADKNTGELFF. This rearrangement joins TRBV11-2 to TRBJ2-2; D is perhaps TRBD1 (5 bases). Germline lookup yields CDR1 SGHAT and CDR2 FQNNGV. V was trimmed by 1 base and J by 1 base, leaving 7 bases between them. The CDR3 is made up of 15 amino acids.